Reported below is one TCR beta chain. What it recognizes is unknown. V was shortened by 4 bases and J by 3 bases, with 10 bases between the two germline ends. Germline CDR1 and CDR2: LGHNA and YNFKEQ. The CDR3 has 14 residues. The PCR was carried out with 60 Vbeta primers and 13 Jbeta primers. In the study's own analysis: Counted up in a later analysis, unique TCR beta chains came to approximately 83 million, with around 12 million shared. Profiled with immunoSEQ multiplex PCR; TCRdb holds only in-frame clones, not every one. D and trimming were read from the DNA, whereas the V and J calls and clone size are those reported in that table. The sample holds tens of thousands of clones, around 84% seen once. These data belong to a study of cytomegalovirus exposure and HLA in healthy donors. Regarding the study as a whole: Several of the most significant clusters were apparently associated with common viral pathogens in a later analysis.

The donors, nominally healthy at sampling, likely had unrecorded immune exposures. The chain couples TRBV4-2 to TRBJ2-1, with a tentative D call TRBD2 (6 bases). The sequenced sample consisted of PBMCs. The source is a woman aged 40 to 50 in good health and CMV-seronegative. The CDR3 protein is CASSLEEGYNEQFF. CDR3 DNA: TGTGCCAGCAGCCTCGAGGAGGGCTACAATGAGCAGTTCTTC.